This TCR beta chain was captured in a study of cytomegalovirus exposure and HLA in healthy donors. Each donor was healthy, and each was a bone marrow donor. With 60 Vbeta and 13 Jbeta primers, the PCR was carried out. Some clones are missing from TCRdb's copy, which holds only in-frame ones; the method was immunoSEQ multiplex PCR. The sample yields fewer than 250,000 clones, approximately 80% seen once. Broader study findings: Later, an analysis found that common viral pathogens appeared to be linked with several of the most significant clusters. A previous analysis found most TCR beta V segments productive roughly 90% or roughly 30% of the time.

Turning to this clone: What it binds is unknown.

This sequence was found in a girl aged 10-17 years in good health and CMV-seronegative. The sequenced sample consisted of PBMCs.

The DNA for the CDR3 is TGCAGCGCCGATGGACAGGGTTCGGGCGAGCAGTACTTC. Translated: CSADGQGSGEQYF. The rearrangement joins TRBV29-1 to TRBJ2-7; 8 nucleotides line up with TRBD1. Germline CDR1 is SQVTM and CDR2 is ANQGSEA. V was pared by 7 bases and J by 6 bases, with 11 bases of the junction left unmatched. CDR3 length equals 13 residues.